These 23 T cell receptor beta chains share one sample of origin, sequenced in a study of blood T cells in healthy people across ages. Using a J-beta primer mix together with a sample-barcoded 5' primer, a second PCR was run for 7 to 11 cycles. TCRdb ran MiXCR on the 5' RACE reads and lists one entry per CDR3 protein. The profile shows about 900,000 distinct CDR3 sequences, roughly 52% of them singletons. The sequenced material came from blood. All receptors derive from a young man in good health.

The chain recombines TRBV2 with TRBJ1-5; 7 bases fit TRBD1. Per the germline V gene, CDR1 is SNHLY and CDR2 is FYNNEI. Trimming at V came to 4 bases and at J to 7 bases, leaving 7 bases not matched to a gene. CDR3 size: 14 residues. The CDR3 here is CASSAVTGAQPQHF. In nucleotides, the CDR3 is TGTGCCAGCAGTGCCGTTACAGGGGCCCAGCCCCAGCATTTT.

This clonotype was recorded a few times. The chain links TRBV5-1 to TRBJ2-5; TRBD1 might be the D (7 bases). The J call is uncertain, as TRBJ2-7 better fits the DNA end. In germline, CDR1 is SGHRS, CDR2 YFSETQ. This CDR3 is 15 amino acids long. CDR3 nucleotides: TGCGCCAGCAGTACGATAGGAGGAGGGGGCAACGAGCAGTACTTC. It encodes CASSTIGGGGNEQYF.

This clonotype occurred a few times. The chain employs TRBV11-2 and TRBJ2-4; D unclear. Trimming stripped 6 bases from V and 6 bases from J, with 12 bases between. The CDR3 consists of 13 residues. Germline CDR1 reads SGHAT; CDR2 reads FQNNGV. The DNA of the CDR3 is TGTGCCAGCAGTTCCCCCTCCTTAAACATTCAGTACTTC. Protein sequence: CASSSPSLNIQYF.

This clonotype was observed a handful of times. The chain employs TRBV5-5 and TRBJ2-1, with 7 bases lining up with TRBD1. Germline V gives CDR1 SGHKS, CDR2 YYEKEE (reference sequence). The junction had 3 bases not matched to a gene; V was cut back by 4 bases and J by 5 bases. The CDR3 has 13 amino acids. CDR3: CASSVDRDNEQFF. CDR3 in DNA: TGTGCCAGCAGCGTCGACAGGGACAATGAGCAGTTCTTC.

The chain is built from TRBV4-2 and TRBJ2-7; D possibly matches TRBD1 or TRBD2 (5 bases each). The CDR3 has 16 amino acids. Per germline, CDR1 LGHNA and CDR2 YNFKEQ. V dropped 0 bases and J dropped 1 base, with 13 bases sitting between them. Written as DNA, the CDR3 is TGTGCCAGCAGCCAAGATAGAGGGGTGAAGTCCTACGAGCAGTACTTC. Protein: CASSQDRGVKSYEQYF.

The rearrangement uses TRBV6-6 and TRBJ2-1; 8 bases match TRBD1. Per the germline V gene, CDR1 is MNHNY and CDR2 is SVGAGI (reference sequence). There are 15 residues in the CDR3. Losses at the gene ends were 5 bases for V and 10 bases for J; bases not matched to a gene: 13. In DNA, the CDR3 is TGTGCCAGCAGTGGACAGGGCCCAGGATCCTACGAGCAGTTCTTC. Its translation is CASSGQGPGSYEQFF.

There are a few counts of this clonotype. The V gene is TRBV3-1, the J gene TRBJ1-4, with 8 nucleotides matching TRBD1. V dropped 4 bases and J dropped 4; count of bases not matched to a gene: 5. CDR3 size: 15 residues. Germline-derived CDR1 and CDR2 are LGHDT and YNNKEL (reference sequence). The CDR3 region has the DNA TGTGCCAGCAGCCTCAGGACAGGGATTAATGAAAAACTGTTTTTT. This sequence encodes CASSLRTGINEKLFF. The complete variable domain, with remaining parts taken from reference TRBV3-1 and TRBJ1-4, reads DTAVSQTPKYLVTQMGNDKSIKCEQNLGHDTMYWYKQDSKKFLKIMFSYNNKELIINETVPNRFSPKSPDKAHLNLHINSLELGDSAVYFCASSLRTGINEKLFFGSGTQLSVL.

This clonotype turned up a few times. J is TRBJ2-4 and V is TRBV12-3 or TRBV12-4; the D is unclear. Judging by the DNA end, TRBJ2-7 fits better; the J call may be wrong. This CDR3 comprises 11 residues. CDR3 sequence: CASTQTGEQYF. The CDR3, as DNA: TGTGCCAGCACCCAAACCGGCGAGCAGTACTTC.

The rearrangement links TRBV6-2 or TRBV6-3 to TRBJ2-1, with D tentatively TRBD1 or TRBD2 (5 bases each). Per the germline V gene, CDR1 is MNHEY and CDR2 is SVGEGT. The CDR3 contains 13 residues. Trimming shortened V by 0 bases and J by 9 bases, and 9 bases separated the two germline ends. Here the CDR3 DNA reads TGTGCCAGCAGTTACTCGTGGGGACCTGAGCAGTTCTTC. Protein sequence: CASSYSWGPEQFF.

The chain has TRBV15 and TRBJ2-7; TRBD2 matches 7 bases. CDR1 is LNHNV and CDR2 is YYDKDF in the germline V gene (reference sequence). This CDR3 is built from 13 residues. V shed 0 bases, J shed 6 bases, and the junction held 2 bases outside the gene matches. CDR3 loop: CATSRDRGGEQYF. The CDR3 bases are TGTGCCACCAGCAGAGATCGCGGGGGCGAGCAGTACTTC.

This clonotype was counted between two and nine times. The chain combines TRBV7-9 with TRBJ2-3; possible D gene TRBD1, 7 bases. The CDR3 runs 16 residues. The V and J ends lost 2 bases and 2 bases respectively, with 14 bases between them. The V gene's germline CDR1 is SEHNR and CDR2 FQNEAQ (reference sequence). The CDR3 protein is CASSLMEGQLTDTQYF. DNA of the CDR3: TGTGCCAGCAGCTTAATGGAGGGACAGCTCACAGATACGCAGTATTTT.

The chain links TRBV28 to TRBJ2-7; D perhaps matches TRBD2 (7 bases). The germline V and J ends were trimmed by 3 bases and 2 bases, with 14 bases remaining between them. CDR3 length equals 15 residues. Germline V gives CDR1 MDHEN, CDR2 SYDVKM. The CDR3 DNA is TGTGCCAGCAGTTTGCTGGGGGGGCTCCCCTACGAGCAGTACTTC. It encodes CASSLLGGLPYEQYF.

The chain is built from TRBV11-1 and TRBJ2-3; perhaps D is TRBD1 or TRBD2 (5 bases each). Deletions cut 7 bases from V and 6 bases from J, with 14 bases between. Germline CDR1 and CDR2: SGHAT and FQDESV (reference sequence). The CDR3 contains 13 residues. The CDR3 DNA is TGTGCCAGCACCGCTTGGGGCGGGGATACGCAGTATTTT. Its protein product is CASTAWGGDTQYF.

In the case of this clonotype: One end of the junction varies from germline; a read error may be responsible. This rearrangement joins TRBV7-9 to TRBJ1-5; no definite D call. This CDR3 is built from 14 residues. Germline assignment: CDR1 SEHNR and CDR2 FQNEAQ (reference sequence). The CDR3 reads CAGSLEGLGQPQHF. CDR3 in DNA: TGTGCCGGCAGCTTAGAAGGTTTGGGTCAGCCCCAGCATTTT.

The chain joins TRBV12-3 or TRBV12-4 to TRBJ2-1, with D possibly being TRBD2 (5 bases). V lost 1 base, J lost 12 bases, and 10 bases lay in between. The CDR3 covers 12 residues. The CDR3 sequence is CASSLGSVGQFF. CDR3 in DNA: TGTGCCAGCAGTTTAGGTAGCGTCGGGCAGTTCTTC.

This clonotype was recorded a few times. CDR3 in DNA: TGTGCCAGCAGCTTGGCAGGGGGAGCCACTGAAGCTTTCTTT. It specifies CASSLAGGATEAFF. This rearrangement joins TRBV5-5 to TRBJ1-1; 7 bases line up with TRBD1. V gave up 0 bases and J gave up 4 bases; unmatched junction bases: 3. The CDR3 contains 14 residues. The germline V gene has CDR1 SGHKS and CDR2 YYEKEE (reference sequence).

This clonotype was detected only a few times. The V and J genes are TRBV20-1 and TRBJ2-5, with 14 nucleotides matching TRBD2. J lost 3 bases, V lost 3 bases, and 6 bases had no gene match. Germline CDR1 DFQATT, CDR2 SNEGSKA (reference sequence). The CDR3 is 16 amino acids. CDR3 sequence reads: CSASPGTSGGEETQYF. In DNA, the CDR3 is TGCAGTGCTAGCCCCGGGACTAGCGGGGGTGAAGAGACCCAGTACTTC.

This clonotype was seen a handful of times. V is TRBV4-3 and J is TRBJ1-1; D is ambiguous. The V and J ends lost 0 bases and 2 bases respectively, with 10 bases between them. Germline V gives CDR1 LGHNA, CDR2 YSLEER. The CDR3 sequence is 15 residues long. The CDR3 loop reads CASSQDPPANTEAFF. The CDR3 DNA sequence: TGCGCCAGCAGCCAAGATCCACCGGCAAACACTGAAGCTTTCTTT.

This chain joins TRBV7-6 and TRBJ2-1, with 7 bases aligning to TRBD2. V was pared by 5 bases and J by 5 bases, with 12 bases of the junction left unmatched. The CDR3 spans 16 residues. Germline CDR1 SGHVS, CDR2 FNYEAQ. As DNA, the CDR3 is TGTGCCAGCAGCGAAAGAAAGCGGGGCCGACACAATGAGCAGTTCTTC. As protein: CASSERKRGRHNEQFF.

Here the CDR3 reads CASSVTDSEQYF. CDR3 nucleotides: TGTGCCAGCAGCGTAACGGATTCCGAGCAGTACTTC. The chain recombines TRBV9 with TRBJ2-7; D not resolved. The CDR3 loop spans 12 amino acids. V lost 1 base and J lost 6, with 8 bases in between. Germline-derived CDR1 and CDR2 are SGDLS and YYNGEE.

This chain connects TRBV6-1 to TRBJ1-1; maybe TRBD1 (5 bases). The V end lost 4 bases, the J end lost 0 bases, and 18 bases lay between the germline ends. The CDR3 has 17 amino acids. Germline CDR1 and CDR2: MNHNS and SASEGT. CDR3: CASSGQGRISMNTEAFF. CDR3 nucleotide sequence: TGTGCCAGCAGTGGCCAGGGACGGATATCAATGAACACTGAAGCTTTCTTT.

This clonotype was found a few times. The chain couples TRBV6-2 or TRBV6-3 to TRBJ2-3; 8 bases line up with TRBD1. Germline loops: CDR1 MNHEY, CDR2 SVGEGT. Trimming removed 4 bases from V and 4 bases from J; junction bases left unmatched: 13. The CDR3 loop spans 17 amino acids. CDR3 sequence (DNA): TGTGCCAGCAGTTCCCACCGACAGGGGACGCAGGCAGATACGCAGTATTTT. Amino acids: CASSSHRQGTQADTQYF.

Worth noting for this clonotype: A much larger clone differs from this one at a single base, so this may be a read error. The rearrangement joins TRBV7-2 to TRBJ1-2; 8 bases agree with TRBD1. The CDR3 consists of 15 residues. CDR1 is SGHTA and CDR2 is FQGNSA in the germline V gene. The CDR3 loop reads CAGSQRQGADYGYTF. In nucleotides, the CDR3 is TGTGCCGGCAGCCAAAGGCAGGGGGCGGACTATGGCTACACCTTC.